The source of this T cell receptor (beta chain) is a study of cytomegalovirus exposure and HLA in healthy donors. General study results and limits: Rare TCR sequences dominated, though some public TCRs recurred in many donors. The study listed approximately 160 cytomegalovirus-associated TCR beta chains. In vitro data verified three CMV-associated chains as specific for CMV antigens.

To note about this clone: Its antigen is undetermined.

Repertoires were generated with immunoSEQ multiplex PCR, while TCRdb's copy carries only in-frame clones and drops some. The profile shows 200,000 to 250,000 clones, approximately 80% of them singletons. Sequenced material: PBMCs. The source of this sequence is a woman aged 25 to 39 in good health and CMV-seropositive.

DNA of the CDR3: TGCGCCAGCAGGACGACGGGTGGTGGCAGGGACGAAGAGCAGTACTTC. This translates into CASRTTGGGRDEEQYF. This chain joins TRBV5-1 and TRBJ2-7, with D perhaps TRBD1 or TRBD2 (5 bases each). The CDR3 consists of 16 residues. With 5 bases removed from V and 7 bases from J, the gap between germline ends came to 25 bases. Per germline, CDR1 SGHRS and CDR2 YFSETQ.